Listed here are 22 T cell receptor beta chains from one sample, sequenced in a study of T cells in localized non-small cell lung cancer. Profiling relied on immunoSEQ multiplex PCR, and the TCRdb table lists in-frame clones only, not all of them. The data hold roughly 8,000 clones, with under 95% observed a single time. The source was peripheral blood mononuclear cells, collected before any cancer treatment. These receptor sequences come from a male donor older than 55 with stage II lung adenocarcinoma.

The CDR3 DNA follows: TGTGCCTCAATGGGGCCCTCTGGAAACACCATATATTTT. Its protein is CASMGPSGNTIYF. V and J are TRBV30 and TRBJ1-3, with a tentative D call TRBD1 (5 bases). CDR3 length: 13 amino acids. Trimming removed 7 bases from V and 0 bases from J, with 10 bases in between. Looked up from germline, CDR1 is GTSNPN and CDR2 is SVGIG (reference sequence).

The chain recombines TRBV18 with TRBJ1-6, with 7 bases fitting TRBD1. V was clipped by 5 bases and J by 7 bases; unmatched bases: 8. CDR1 is KGHSH, CDR2 LQKENI, per germline. The CDR3 has 15 amino acids. In DNA, the CDR3 is TGTGCCAGCTCATCTCAGGGGGGGAAGAATTCACCCCTCCACTTT. Residues: CASSSQGGKNSPLHF.

The chain carries TRBV15 and TRBJ2-1, with 9 bases fitting TRBD2. This CDR3 has 17 amino acids. The J segment lost 4 bases and the V segment lost 0 bases, leaving 7 bases of the junction unmatched. Germline V gives CDR1 LNHNV, CDR2 YYDKDF (reference sequence). The CDR3 spells CATSRDLSGLAYNEQFF. The CDR3 bases are TGTGCCACCAGCAGAGACCTGTCGGGACTAGCTTACAATGAGCAGTTCTTC. Full variable domain (rest looked up from reference TRBV15 and TRBJ2-1): DAMVIQNPRYQVTQFGKPVTLSCSQTLNHNVMYWYQQKSSQAPKLLFHYYDKDFNNEADTPDNFQSRRPNTSFCFLDIRSPGLGDTAMYLCATSRDLSGLAYNEQFFGPGTRLTVL.

This sequence joins TRBV6-1 and TRBJ2-2; 8 nucleotides match TRBD2. The length of the CDR3 is 15 residues. Trimming cost V 8 bases and J 10 bases; bases outside gene matches: 15. Germline loops: CDR1 MNHNS, CDR2 SASEGT. CDR3 DNA sequence: TGTGCCAGCCGGAGGTCCAGCGGGGGCGAGCTGGAGCTGTTTTTT. This encodes CASRRSSGGELELFF.

V is TRBV6-6 and J is TRBJ2-1; 9 nucleotides match TRBD2. Trimming cost V 5 bases and J 9 bases; bases outside gene matches: 5. The CDR3 totals 13 residues. The germline gives CDR1 MNHNY, CDR2 SVGAGI (reference sequence). The CDR3 reads CASSPAGGSEQFF. CDR3 in DNA: TGTGCCAGCAGTCCCGCGGGAGGGTCTGAGCAGTTCTTC.

This clone was recorded once. The rearrangement joins TRBV7-4 to TRBJ1-3; unclear D gene. The CDR3 is 16 amino acids. Germline V CDR1 and CDR2: SGHVT, SQSDAQ. V lost 6 bases, J lost 0 bases, and 15 bases lay in between. The CDR3 nucleotides read TGTGCCAGCAGTAGGCCTCGCAGGTGCTCTGGAAACACCATATATTTT. Its protein is CASSRPRRCSGNTIYF.

V gene TRBV7-1 combines with J gene TRBJ1-3; D is undetermined. TRBV7-1 is assigned to the ORF class and has an uncertain function. The CDR3 has 15 amino acids. V dropped 4 bases and J dropped 2 bases, with 12 bases sitting between them. CDR3 sequence (DNA): TGTGCCAGCAGCTTTCGGGGAGGCGCTGGAAACACCATATATTTT. This sequence encodes CASSFRGGAGNTIYF.

This clone has just a few counts. The rearrangement uses TRBV9 and TRBJ1-1; no clear D. Trimming removed 4 bases at V and 2 bases at J, with 9 bases between. CDR3 size: 13 residues. CDR1 and CDR2 (germline): SGDLS, YYNGEE. CDR3 coding DNA: TGTGCCAGCAGCCGACACCTCAACACTGAAGCTTTCTTT. Translated: CASSRHLNTEAFF.

The rearrangement links TRBV11-2 to TRBJ1-3, with 7 bases aligning to TRBD1. The CDR3 consists of 15 residues. Germline V gives CDR1 SGHAT, CDR2 FQNNGV. Germline trimming cut 5 bases from V and 3 bases from J; bases unmatched to any gene: 7. The CDR3 is CASSPRTGGGNTIYF. The CDR3 DNA reads as TGTGCCAGCAGCCCTCGGACAGGTGGTGGAAACACCATATATTTT.

V gene TRBV6-5 combines with J gene TRBJ2-2; D is ambiguous. Trimming took 2 bases from V and 5 from J, leaving 12 bases between them. Germline V gene sequence: CDR1 MNHEY, CDR2 SVGAGI. CDR3 size: 15 residues. Written as DNA, the CDR3 is TGTGCCAGCAGTTACACAAGGGTTAATACCGGGGAGCTGTTTTTT. Translated, it gives CASSYTRVNTGELFF.

This chain connects TRBV5-6 to TRBJ1-5; TRBD1 is a possible D gene (5 bases). V lost 4 bases to trimming and J lost 4 bases, with 18 bases between them. The CDR3 has 16 residues. Germline-derived CDR1 and CDR2 are SGHDT and YYEEEE. The CDR3 is CASSPRSGGSNQPQHF. The CDR3 nucleotides read TGTGCCAGCAGCCCCAGGTCGGGGGGTTCGAATCAGCCCCAGCATTTT.

This chain connects TRBV7-6 to TRBJ1-1; TRBD1 might be the D (6 bases). Germline loops: CDR1 SGHVS, CDR2 FNYEAQ. Trimming cost V 3 bases and J 0 bases, with 14 bases left between them. This CDR3 spans 16 amino acids. The CDR3 DNA reads TGTGCCAGCAGCTTGAACTGGGGGGCCATGAACACTGAAGCTTTCTTT. This encodes CASSLNWGAMNTEAFF.

The J gene is TRBJ1-1, the V gene TRBV19; D gene ambiguous. Germline V gene data show CDR1 as LNHDA and CDR2 as SQIVND (reference sequence). The CDR3 extends over 13 amino acids. Trimming removed 6 bases from V and 0 bases from J, with 8 bases in between. CDR3 DNA: TGTGCCAGTAGCCAGAGGTTGAACACTGAAGCTTTCTTT. Protein: CASSQRLNTEAFF.

This rearrangement joins TRBV11-2 to TRBJ2-1; D gene unclear. Looked up from germline, CDR1 is SGHAT and CDR2 is FQNNGV. V lost 5 bases, J lost 0 bases, and 11 bases lay in between. The CDR3 is made up of 15 amino acids. The CDR3 DNA sequence: TGTGCCAGCAGCCTCCGACTCAGCTCCTACAATGAGCAGTTCTTC. Its translation: CASSLRLSSYNEQFF.

The chain couples TRBV5-6 to TRBJ2-2; 10 nucleotides match TRBD2. V trimming: 4 bases; J trimming: 4 bases; junction bases outside the gene matches: 7. Germline lookup yields CDR1 SGHDT and CDR2 YYEEEE. The CDR3 sequence is 16 residues long. CDR3 in DNA: TGTGCCAGCAGCCGATCCGGGACTAGCGCCACCGGGGAGCTGTTTTTT. This translates into CASSRSGTSATGELFF.

This chain's CDR3 is CASSPQRANEKLFF. As DNA, the CDR3 is TGCGCCAGCAGCCCTCAAAGGGCTAATGAAAAACTGTTTTTT. V and J are TRBV4-1 and TRBJ1-4; D ambiguous. Trimming removed 4 bases from V and 3 bases from J, with 9 bases in between. CDR1 and CDR2 from the germline V gene are MGHRA and YSYEKL. CDR3 length: 14 residues.

This chain joins TRBV18 and TRBJ1-5; D gene unclear. The V end lost 6 bases, the J end lost 9 bases, and 12 bases lay between the germline ends. The CDR3 is 12 amino acids. CDR1 and CDR2 (germline): KGHSH, LQKENI. The CDR3 spells CASSTVGGPQHF. The DNA of the CDR3 is TGTGCCAGCTCGACGGTGGGCGGGCCCCAGCATTTT.

This clone was detected only once. V and J are TRBV2 and TRBJ1-2, with D perhaps TRBD1 (5 bases). The length of the CDR3 is 15 residues. CDR1 is SNHLY, CDR2 FYNNEI, per germline. Between the trimmed V and J ends, which lost 7 bases and 7 bases, there was a span of 22 bases. The chain's CDR3 is CASTGQRAPLSGYTF. In DNA, the CDR3 is TGTGCCAGCACGGGGCAGAGGGCTCCACTTAGTGGCTACACCTTC.

The chain combines TRBV10-3 with TRBJ1-2; D gene uncertain. Trimming pared 10 bases from V and 4 bases from J, leaving 13 bases between. Germline CDR1 and CDR2: ENHRY and SYGVKD. CDR3 length: 12 amino acids. CDR3 amino acids: CARREGGYGYTF. In nucleotides, the CDR3 is TGTGCCAGACGGGAGGGTGGCTATGGCTACACCTTC.

The chain recombines TRBV19 with TRBJ2-3; D might be TRBD1 or TRBD2, each matching 6 bases. CDR3 size: 15 residues. Trimming stripped 3 bases from V and 4 bases from J, with 14 bases between. Germline-derived CDR1 and CDR2 are LNHDA and SQIVND (reference sequence). CDR3 in amino acids: CASSMGGARADTQYF. In DNA form, the CDR3 reads TGTGCCAGTAGTATGGGGGGCGCTAGGGCAGATACGCAGTATTTT.

This chain links TRBV5-1 with TRBJ1-2; TRBD1 is a possible D gene (5 bases). Germline V gene sequence: CDR1 SGHRS, CDR2 YFSETQ. Trimming removed 5 bases at V and 5 bases at J, with 19 bases between. The CDR3 covers 15 residues. Written as DNA, the CDR3 is TGCGCCAGCAGATTAGAAGGGGTTTCAGCATATGGCTACACCTTC. Protein product: CASRLEGVSAYGYTF.

This clone was counted a single time. The genes are TRBV27 and TRBJ1-5, with 10 bases aligning to TRBD1. Trimming took 4 bases from V and 2 from J; bases not matched to a gene: 5. Germline V gives CDR1 MNHEY, CDR2 SMNVEV (reference sequence). CDR3 size: 16 residues. This chain's CDR3 is CASSSGTGVGNQPQHF. The CDR3 DNA reads as TGTGCCAGCAGTTCCGGGACAGGGGTCGGCAATCAGCCCCAGCATTTT.